The 28 T cell receptor beta chains presented below share a single source sample, sequenced in a study of blood T cell repertoires in COVID-19. Sequencing used immunoSEQ multiplex PCR; TCRdb keeps in-frame clones, though not all of them. The sample includes over 150,000 clones, 70% to 80% of them seen just once. Sequences were obtained from peripheral blood. The receptors stem from a man aged 60 to 75 with acute or convalescent COVID-19.

Only a few counts were recorded for this clone. This rearrangement joins TRBV7-2 to TRBJ2-4; D ambiguous. Germline values: CDR1 SGHTA, CDR2 FQGNSA. This CDR3 is 14 amino acids long. Trimming stripped 3 bases from V and 0 bases from J, with 6 bases between. The DNA of the CDR3 is TGTGCCAGCAGCTTTGGAGTAGCCAAAAACATTCAGTACTTC. This encodes CASSFGVAKNIQYF.

The chain links TRBV7-3 to TRBJ2-1, with 12 bases that match TRBD1. This CDR3 spans 15 amino acids. J gave up 7 bases and V 4 bases, and 5 bases lay outside the gene matches. CDR1 SGHTA and CDR2 FQGTGA come from the germline V gene. CDR3 amino acids: CASSSGQGASNEQFF. The CDR3 DNA reads as TGTGCCAGCAGCTCGGGACAGGGGGCGTCGAATGAGCAGTTCTTC.

This clone is a singleton in its sample. The chain carries TRBV5-4 and TRBJ1-2; D gene unclear. The CDR3 consists of 13 residues. Looked up from germline, CDR1 is SGHNT and CDR2 is YYREEE (reference sequence). The V and J ends lost 2 bases and 8 bases respectively, with 13 bases between them. The CDR3: CASSFGGIEGYTF. CDR3 in DNA: TGTGCCAGCAGCTTTGGAGGGATTGAAGGCTACACCTTC.

V usage is TRBV24-1 and J usage is TRBJ2-7; 7 bases map to TRBD1. Unmatched junction bases numbered 4, after V lost 3 bases and J lost 6 bases. In germline, CDR1 is KGHDR, CDR2 SFDVKD. The CDR3 spans 13 residues. CDR3 in amino acids: CATSDGGQPEQYF. The CDR3 DNA follows: TGTGCCACCAGTGATGGGGGACAGCCCGAGCAGTACTTC.

This clone was seen a handful of times. The chain links TRBV19 to TRBJ2-1; D not resolved. There are 13 residues in the CDR3. CDR1 and CDR2 (germline): LNHDA, SQIVND (reference sequence). The V and J ends lost 3 bases and 7 bases respectively, with 10 bases between them. The CDR3 DNA sequence: TGTGCCAGTAGTATGTGGGCGCAGAATGAGCAGTTCTTC. Translated, it gives CASSMWAQNEQFF.

This clone showed up just a few times. V gene TRBV5-1 combines with J gene TRBJ2-7, with 7 positions matching TRBD2. The CDR3 is made up of 15 amino acids. V trimming: 3 bases; J trimming: 2 bases; junction bases outside the gene matches: 8. Germline V gene sequence: CDR1 SGHRS, CDR2 YFSETQ. The CDR3 spells CASSSLGTKTYEQYF. The CDR3 bases are TGCGCCAGCAGCTCCCTCGGGACTAAGACCTACGAGCAGTACTTC.

The J gene is TRBJ1-1, the V gene TRBV2, with D perhaps TRBD1 (6 bases). With 3 bases removed from V and 4 bases from J, the gap between germline ends came to 12 bases. The germline CDR1 and CDR2 sequences are SNHLY and FYNNEI. The CDR3 runs to 14 residues. CDR3 sequence reads: CASSEWGGRTEAFF. CDR3 DNA sequence: TGTGCCAGCAGTGAGTGGGGGGGCCGCACTGAAGCTTTCTTT.

This clone occurred once. This rearrangement joins TRBV27 to TRBJ2-7; TRBD1 matches at 8 bases. This CDR3 region has 14 residues. Unmatched junction bases numbered 5, after V lost 1 base and J lost 6 bases. Germline V gene sequence: CDR1 MNHEY, CDR2 SMNVEV (reference sequence). The CDR3 loop reads CASSLWQGAGEQYF. CDR3 DNA: TGTGCCAGCAGTTTATGGCAGGGGGCAGGCGAGCAGTACTTC.

The chain joins TRBV5-1 to TRBJ2-5; 8 nucleotides align to TRBD2. Germline V gene sequence: CDR1 SGHRS, CDR2 YFSETQ. Trimming removed 5 bases from V and 11 bases from J; junction bases left unmatched: 17. The CDR3 has 15 amino acids. DNA of the CDR3: TGCGCCAGCAGGAGGACCCCAACTAGCGGCCAGGCACAGTACTTC. As protein: CASRRTPTSGQAQYF.

This clone was seen a handful of times. V and J are TRBV5-4 and TRBJ1-2; TRBD1 matches at 7 bases. This CDR3 is built from 14 residues. Looked up from germline, CDR1 is SGHNT and CDR2 is YYREEE (reference sequence). V lost 3 bases and J lost 5; bases outside the gene matches: 7. The CDR3 loop reads CASSSGTVVYGYTF. CDR3 in DNA: TGTGCCAGCAGCTCAGGGACAGTAGTATATGGCTACACCTTC.

This clone was found a few times. J is TRBJ2-7 and V is TRBV28; tentative D call: TRBD1 (5 bases). The CDR3 is 14 residues long. Germline CDR1 reads MDHEN; CDR2 reads SYDVKM. Deletions cut 5 bases from V and 2 bases from J, with 13 bases between. CDR3 loop: CASSRTMFTYEQYF. Here the CDR3 DNA reads TGTGCCAGCAGTCGGACAATGTTCACCTACGAGCAGTACTTC. The variable domain in full, completed from reference TRBV28 and TRBJ2-7, reads DVKVTQSSRYLVKRTGEKVFLECVQDMDHENMFWYRQDPGLGLRLIYFSYDVKMKEKGDIPEGYSVSREKKERFSLILESASTNQTSMYLCASSRTMFTYEQYFGPGTRLTVT.

J is TRBJ2-1 and V is TRBV7-9, with D uncertain. V lost 5 bases and J lost 0, with 11 bases in between. The CDR3 is 15 amino acids. CDR1 and CDR2 (germline): SEHNR, FQNEAQ (reference sequence). This chain's CDR3 is CASSPTLSSYNEQFF. CDR3 DNA sequence: TGTGCCAGCAGCCCCACGTTGAGCTCCTACAATGAGCAGTTCTTC.

The chain joins TRBV5-8 to TRBJ2-6; D possibly corresponds to TRBD1 (5 bases). V gave up 9 bases and J gave up 1 base, with 17 bases separating them. There are 16 residues in the CDR3. CDR1 is SGHTS, CDR2 YDEGEE, per germline. The DNA for the CDR3 is TGTGCCATTCCCGCCAGGGCTCCATCTGGGGCCAACGTCCTGACTTTC. It encodes CAIPARAPSGANVLTF.

This clone was picked up a small number of times. The chain is built from TRBV5-6 and TRBJ1-1; D unclear. This CDR3 has 13 residues. Trimming removed 4 bases at V and 1 base at J, with 8 bases between. In germline, CDR1 is SGHDT, CDR2 YYEEEE. CDR3 amino acids: CASSMTENTEAFF. The CDR3 DNA is TGTGCCAGCAGCATGACTGAGAACACTGAAGCTTTCTTT.

The genes are TRBV20-1 and TRBJ1-1; possible D gene TRBD1, 5 bases. Trimming left V 3 bases short and J 3 bases short, with 20 bases between. The CDR3 sequence is 16 residues long. The germline gives CDR1 DFQATT, CDR2 SNEGSKA (reference sequence). The DNA of the CDR3 is TGCAGTGCTAGTTCTCGAGCGCGGCGGGGGGACACTGAAGCTTTCTTT. The encoded protein is CSASSRARRGDTEAFF.

This clone was counted only a few times. This chain links TRBV11-1 with TRBJ1-3, with D unresolved. V was cut by 2 bases and J by 3 bases, with 8 bases left in between. There are 14 residues in the CDR3. Germline V lookup: CDR1 SGHAT, CDR2 FQDESV (reference sequence). CDR3 bases: TGTGCCAGCAGCTTAACGAGTATTGGAAACACCATATATTTT. It is translated as CASSLTSIGNTIYF.

CDR3 coding DNA: TGCGCCAGCAGCCACCCTAAGGGGAAGGGCTCCTATAATTCACCCCTCCACTTT. This sequence encodes CASSHPKGKGSYNSPLHF. This sequence joins TRBV4-1 and TRBJ1-6, with TRBD1 as a possible D gene (5 bases). Germline lookup yields CDR1 MGHRA and CDR2 YSYEKL. This CDR3 spans 18 amino acids. Trimming took 3 bases from V and 0 from J, leaving 15 bases between them.

The chain has TRBV23-1 and TRBJ2-1; perhaps TRBD1 as D (5 bases). TRBV23-1 belongs to the ORF category, with a function that is uncertain. The CDR3 spans 18 residues. With 6 bases removed from V and 5 bases from J, the gap between germline ends came to 26 bases. CDR3: CASRELTGVLTFDNEQFF. CDR3 DNA: TGCGCCAGCAGGGAGCTCACAGGCGTACTAACGTTTGACAATGAGCAGTTCTTC.

This chain uses TRBV2 with TRBJ2-2; D may be TRBD1 (6 bases). V was cut by 6 bases and J by 1 base, with 9 bases left in between. The CDR3 contains 14 residues. From germline, CDR1 is SNHLY and CDR2 FYNNEI. In DNA form, the CDR3 reads TGTGCCAGCAGAGACAGGTTGAACACCGGGGAGCTGTTTTTT. Amino acid sequence: CASRDRLNTGELFF.

The chain combines TRBV20-1 with TRBJ1-2; D not resolved. Germline V gives CDR1 DFQATT, CDR2 SNEGSKA (reference sequence). The CDR3 contains 11 residues. Trimming cost V 3 bases and J 8 bases, with 10 bases left between them. The CDR3: CSASLNSGYTF. CDR3 in DNA: TGCAGTGCTAGTCTGAACAGCGGCTACACCTTC.

V is TRBV30 and J is TRBJ1-2, with D unresolved. V shed 0 bases and J shed 4 bases, with 6 bases lying between them. Germline V lookup: CDR1 GTSNPN, CDR2 SVGIG (reference sequence). This CDR3 region has 12 residues. The DNA for the CDR3 is TGTGCCTGGAGTGTGGAGGGCTATGGCTACACCTTC. Translating gives CAWSVEGYGYTF.

The V call is TRBV2, the J call TRBJ2-7, with TRBD1 matching 7 bases. Per germline, CDR1 SNHLY and CDR2 FYNNEI. J was trimmed by 0 bases and V by 3 bases; bases with no gene match: 5. The CDR3 extends over 15 amino acids. The CDR3 coding sequence is TGTGCCAGCAGTGATGGGGGACAGAGCTCCTACGAGCAGTACTTC. Encoded protein: CASSDGGQSSYEQYF.

J is TRBJ2-5 and V is TRBV2; 7 nucleotides align to TRBD1. CDR3 length: 14 residues. V lost 2 bases to trimming and J lost 5 bases; unmatched junction nucleotides: 5. Germline-derived CDR1 and CDR2 are SNHLY and FYNNEI. In DNA form, the CDR3 reads TGTGCCAGCAGTGAACCAGGGGGATGGGAGACCCAGTACTTC. Residues: CASSEPGGWETQYF.

This clone has a handful of counts. J is TRBJ1-2 and V is TRBV6-6, with 8 bases that match TRBD1. The CDR3 is 16 amino acids. Germline values: CDR1 MNHNY, CDR2 SVGAGI (reference sequence). Trimming at V came to 5 bases and at J to 2 bases, leaving 10 bases not matched to a gene. DNA for the CDR3: TGTGCCAGCAGTCGTGGACAGGGCTGGGCCAACTATGGCTACACCTTC. It codes for CASSRGQGWANYGYTF.

The gene calls are TRBV19 and TRBJ1-5; 8 bases match TRBD1. The germline CDR1 and CDR2 sequences are LNHDA and SQIVND (reference sequence). Trimming removed 7 bases from V and 4 bases from J; junction bases left unmatched: 6. The CDR3 is 14 amino acids. For the CDR3, the DNA is TGTGCCAGTAATACCGGACAGGGTAATCAGCCCCAGCATTTT. Translated, it gives CASNTGQGNQPQHF.

The CDR3 loop reads CASSVNTGHEQYF. In DNA form, the CDR3 reads TGTGCCAGCAGCGTGAATACAGGGCACGAGCAGTACTTC. V is TRBV7-3 and J is TRBJ2-7; D possibly corresponds to TRBD1 (6 bases). The germline V and J ends were trimmed by 5 bases and 5 bases, with 13 bases remaining between them. The germline V gene encodes CDR1 SGHTA and CDR2 FQGTGA. This CDR3 comprises 13 residues. The full variable domain, with the rest looked up from reference TRBV7-3 and TRBJ2-7, is GAGVSQTPSNKVTEKGKYVELRCDPISGHTALYWYRQSLGQGPEFLIYFQGTGAADDSGLPNDRFFAVRPEGSVSTLKIQRTERGDSAVYLCASSVNTGHEQYFGPGTRLTVT.

This clone was picked up a small number of times. This chain links TRBV2 with TRBJ2-1, with 9 bases identical to TRBD1. This CDR3 comprises 16 residues. With 1 base clipped from V and 2 bases from J, the junction kept 3 bases outside the gene matches. Germline-derived CDR1 and CDR2 are SNHLY and FYNNEI. The CDR3 DNA follows: TGTGCCAGCAGTGAAGGGACAGGGGCGACCTACAATGAGCAGTTCTTC. This sequence encodes CASSEGTGATYNEQFF.

The chain employs TRBV27 and TRBJ1-2; a possible D gene is TRBD1 (6 bases). With 3 bases removed from V and 2 bases from J, the gap between germline ends came to 16 bases. Germline assignment: CDR1 MNHEY and CDR2 SMNVEV (reference sequence). The CDR3 has 16 amino acids. As DNA, the CDR3 is TGTGCCAGCAGTTTCGCTCAGGGGTGGAAGAACTATGGCTACACCTTC. This codes for CASSFAQGWKNYGYTF.